The 7 T cell receptor beta chains given below trace back to one sample, sequenced in a study of blood T cells in healthy people across ages. The authors ran a second PCR of roughly 6 to 12 cycles using a sample-barcoded 5' primer and a J-beta primer mix. TCRdb re-called the 5' RACE reads through MiXCR, storing one row per CDR3 protein. The sample shows about 1,400,000 distinct CDR3 sequences, 42% of them seen only once. The specimen sequenced was blood. These receptors were obtained from a woman aged 18 to 35 in good health.

The gene calls are TRBV13 and TRBJ1-3, with D unresolved. Germline CDR1 PRHDT, CDR2 FYEKMQ (reference sequence). The CDR3 contains 12 residues. Trimming removed 10 bases at V and 9 bases at J, with 16 bases between. The CDR3 region has the DNA TGTGCCATCCAGACCCCGGATACCACCATATATTTT. This codes for CAIQTPDTTIYF.

The chain employs TRBV20-1 and TRBJ2-2, with no clear D. V was cut by 1 base and J by 5 bases, with 2 bases left in between. CDR1 and CDR2 from the germline V gene are DFQATT and SNEGSKA (reference sequence). CDR3 size: 11 residues. In DNA form, the CDR3 reads TGCAGTGCTAGAGTAACCGGGGAGCTGTTTTTT. Its protein is CSARVTGELFF.

This clonotype was seen only a few times. This chain links TRBV20-1 with TRBJ2-1; 8 bases agree with TRBD2. V shed 0 bases and J 2 bases; nucleotides not matched to a gene: 6. The CDR3 is 16 amino acids. Germline CDR1 reads DFQATT; CDR2 reads SNEGSKA (reference sequence). This chain's CDR3 is CSARDQAGVPYNEQFF. CDR3 nucleotide sequence: TGCAGTGCTAGAGATCAAGCGGGAGTACCCTACAATGAGCAGTTCTTC.

This chain links TRBV28 with TRBJ1-4; possibly TRBD1 for D (5 bases). The CDR3 consists of 13 residues. The germline V gene encodes CDR1 MDHEN and CDR2 SYDVKM. V was clipped by 8 bases and J by 8 bases, with 15 bases between them. Here the CDR3 reads CASAPAGQEKLFF. For the CDR3, the DNA is TGTGCCAGCGCCCCGGCAGGGCAGGAAAAACTGTTTTTT.

CDR3 nucleotide sequence: TGTGCCAGCAAGGATGCCGGTTCACCCCTCCACTTT. It specifies CASKDAGSPLHF. This chain uses TRBV3-1 with TRBJ1-6, with D unresolved. V was clipped by 7 bases and J by 9 bases, with 10 bases between them. Germline values: CDR1 LGHDT, CDR2 YNNKEL (reference sequence). The CDR3 contains 12 residues.

The V gene is TRBV6-5, the J gene TRBJ2-7, with D unclear. The ends were cut back, 2 bases at V and 6 bases at J, with 8 bases in the middle. This CDR3 has 12 amino acids. Germline-derived CDR1 and CDR2 are MNHEY and SVGAGI. CDR3 sequence reads: CASSYRFSEQYF. The CDR3 bases are TGTGCCAGCAGTTACCGGTTTAGCGAGCAGTACTTC.

The chain couples TRBV29-1 to TRBJ2-7; D may correspond to TRBD1 or TRBD2 (6 bases each). The J call could be wrong; TRBJ2-5 is a better fit for the DNA end. Per germline, CDR1 SQVTM and CDR2 ANQGSEA. The CDR3 runs to 13 residues. In DNA form, the CDR3 reads TGCAGCGCCGGAGGGGGGCCTAAAGAGACCCAGTACTTC. As protein: CSAGGGPKETQYF.